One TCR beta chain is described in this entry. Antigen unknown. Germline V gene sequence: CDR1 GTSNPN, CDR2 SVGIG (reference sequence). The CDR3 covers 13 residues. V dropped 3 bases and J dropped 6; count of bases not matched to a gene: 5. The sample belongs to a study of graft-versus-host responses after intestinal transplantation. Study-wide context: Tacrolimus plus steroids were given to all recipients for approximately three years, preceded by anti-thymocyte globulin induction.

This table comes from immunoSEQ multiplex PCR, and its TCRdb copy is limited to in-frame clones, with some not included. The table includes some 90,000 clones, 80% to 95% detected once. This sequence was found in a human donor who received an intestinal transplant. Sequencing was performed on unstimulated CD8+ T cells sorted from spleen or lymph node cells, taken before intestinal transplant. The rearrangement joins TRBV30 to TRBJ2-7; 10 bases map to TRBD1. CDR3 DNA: TGTGCCTGGAGCAGGGGACAGGGGTCCGAGCAGTACTTC. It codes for CAWSRGQGSEQYF.